The 8 T cell receptor beta chains presented below share a single source sample, sequenced in a study of control samples from healthy donors and cancer patients (dated by TCRdb to the early 2020s). Libraries were made using the immunoSEQ multiplex PCR assay. TCRdb retrieved this table from immuneACCESS and kept in-frame rearrangements only. Not all clones are present; in checked studies, unresolved V genes account for under half, and no reason is known for the remainder. A total of about 51,000 clones appear in this sample, around nine tenths of them only once. The ten most abundant clones make up 35% to 50% of the sample. Sequencing was performed on PBMCs. The source of these receptors is a man aged 45-60 years with head and neck cancer.

This clone occurred once. The chain recombines TRBV21-1 with TRBJ2-1; TRBD2 was called by the table and not checked on the DNA. TRBV21-1 is a documented pseudogene. The CDR3 extends over 17 amino acids. The chain's CDR3 is CASSKGGGDLPYNEQFF. Written as DNA, the CDR3 is TGTGCCAGCAGCAAAGGCGGAGGGGACCTTCCCTACAATGAGCAGTTCTTC.

This rearrangement joins TRBV11-2 to TRBJ1-1; 8 nucleotides match TRBD1. The germline gives CDR1 SGHAT, CDR2 FQNNGV. The CDR3 spans 13 residues. Trimming took 2 bases from V and 9 from J; bases not matched to a gene: 5. CDR3 DNA: TGTGCCAGCAGCTTACAGGGGGCAGAGCAAGCTTTCTTT. Its protein product is CASSLQGAEQAFF.

V gene TRBV12-5 combines with J gene TRBJ2-3; 12 nucleotides align to TRBD2. Germline values: CDR1 LGHNT, CDR2 FRNRAP. The junction had 14 bases not matched to a gene; V was cut back by 3 bases and J by 4 bases. This CDR3 comprises 19 residues. CDR3 residues: CASGFHGLAGFFSADTQYF. CDR3 nucleotides: TGTGCTAGTGGTTTCCACGGACTAGCGGGATTCTTTTCGGCAGATACGCAGTATTTT.

This clone was detected a few times. The chain couples TRBV5-6 to TRBJ2-5; possibly TRBD1 or TRBD2 for D (6 bases each). Per the germline V gene, CDR1 is SGHDT and CDR2 is YYEEEE. The CDR3 is 16 residues long. The V gene lost 5 bases and the J gene lost 1 base, with 18 bases spanning the gap. The DNA for the CDR3 is TGTGCCAGCAGTTACACAGGGAGGAGGGCCCAAGAGACCCAGTACTTC. Its translation is CASSYTGRRAQETQYF.

The chain is built from TRBV9 and TRBJ2-1, with 10 bases identical to TRBD2. Trimming removed 3 bases from V and 5 bases from J; junction bases left unmatched: 8. The length of the CDR3 is 16 residues. Germline CDR1 and CDR2: SGDLS and YYNGEE. The DNA of the CDR3 is TGTGCCAGCAGCGGACCCCTAGCGGGAGTAGACAATGAGCAGTTCTTC. This codes for CASSGPLAGVDNEQFF.

The rearrangement joins TRBV7-8 to TRBJ2-1; TRBD2 aligns across 11 bases. Germline CDR1 and CDR2: SGHVS and FQNEAQ. CDR3 length: 15 amino acids. V shed 5 bases, J shed 10 bases, and the junction held 10 bases outside the gene matches. CDR3 sequence: CASSGSGGARWEQFF. The CDR3 DNA is TGTGCCAGCAGCGGTAGCGGGGGGGCACGTTGGGAGCAGTTCTTC.

The V call is TRBV19, the J call TRBJ2-2; D may be TRBD1 or TRBD2 (5 bases each). CDR1 is LNHDA, CDR2 SQIVND, per germline (reference sequence). The CDR3 sequence is 12 residues long. The V end lost 9 bases, the J end lost 7 bases, and 12 bases lay between the germline ends. CDR3: CASEGPNGELFF. The DNA for the CDR3 is TGTGCCAGCGAGGGACCGAACGGGGAGCTGTTTTTT.

This sequence joins TRBV4-2 and TRBJ2-1, with D uncertain. Trimming cost V 4 bases and J 11 bases, with 18 bases left between them. CDR3 length: 14 amino acids. From germline, CDR1 is LGHNA and CDR2 YNFKEQ. In DNA, the CDR3 is TGTGCCAGCAGCCCCTATAGTGACACCGGTAAGCAGTTCTTC. Translation: CASSPYSDTGKQFF.